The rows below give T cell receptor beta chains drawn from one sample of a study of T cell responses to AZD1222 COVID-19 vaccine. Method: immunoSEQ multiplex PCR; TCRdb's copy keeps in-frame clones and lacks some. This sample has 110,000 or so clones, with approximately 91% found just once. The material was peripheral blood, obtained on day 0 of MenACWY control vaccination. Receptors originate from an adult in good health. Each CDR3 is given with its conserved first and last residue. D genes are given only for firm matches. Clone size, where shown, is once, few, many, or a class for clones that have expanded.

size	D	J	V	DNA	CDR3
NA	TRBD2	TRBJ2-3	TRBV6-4	TGTGCCAGCAGTGCTATTAGCGGGACCGCAGATACGCAGTATTTT	CASSAISGTADTQYF
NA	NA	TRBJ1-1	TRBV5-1	TGCGCCAGCGTATCAGAGAACACTGAAGCTTTCTTT	CASVSENTEAFF
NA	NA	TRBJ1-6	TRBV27	TGTGCCAGCAGTTTGCGGGGAAGTGTAGGCTCCTATAATTCACCCCTCCACTTT	CASSLRGSVGSYNSPLHF
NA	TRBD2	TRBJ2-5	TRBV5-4	TGTGCCAGCAGCTCCGAGCTAGCGGGAGTTATTGGGCAAGAGACCCAGTACTTC	CASSSELAGVIGQETQYF
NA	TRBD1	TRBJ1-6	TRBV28	TGTGCCAGCAGTTTAGGGCAGGGGGCGAGGAGCTCACCCCTCCACTTT	CASSLGQGARSSPLHF
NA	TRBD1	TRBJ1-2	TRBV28	TGTGCCAGCAGGGGTTCTGGGACAGTATATGGCTACACCTTC	CASRGSGTVYGYTF
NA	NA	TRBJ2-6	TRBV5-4	TGTGCCGGCCGGGCGAGCTCTGGGGCCAACGTCCTGACTTTC	CAGRASSGANVLTF
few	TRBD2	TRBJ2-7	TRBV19	TGTGCCAGTAGTATAATGGCTAGCGGGGGTCGAGCTTACGAGCAGTACTTC	CASSIMASGGRAYEQYF
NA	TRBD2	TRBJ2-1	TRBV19	TGTGCCAGTAGTATCATCGGGGGGGCCGTAAATGAGCAGTTCTTC	CASSIIGGAVNEQFF
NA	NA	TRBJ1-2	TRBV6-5	TGTGCCAGCAAGGGGGGCGAGAGGGGAAGAGGCTACACCTTC	CASKGGERGRGYTF
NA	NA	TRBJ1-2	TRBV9	TGTGCCAGCAGCGCCGACAGGACTTACTATGGCTACACCTTC	CASSADRTYYGYTF
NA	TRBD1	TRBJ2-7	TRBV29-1	TGCAGCGTGGCAGGGGGCCTATCGTCCTACGAGCAGTACTTC	CSVAGGLSSYEQYF
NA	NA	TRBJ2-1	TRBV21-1	TGTGCCAGCAGCAAATACGGGACAGGGGGCGCAAATGAGCAGTTCTTC	CASSKYGTGGANEQFF
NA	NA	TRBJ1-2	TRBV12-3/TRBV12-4	TGTGCCAGCAGCCCCGGGCAGGGGTATGGCTACACCTTC	CASSPGQGYGYTF
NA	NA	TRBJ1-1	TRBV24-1	TGTGCCACCACGTCGGGGCGAGGGATATCGACTGAAGCTTTCTTT	CATTSGRGISTEAFF
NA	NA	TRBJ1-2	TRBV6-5	TGTGCCAGCAGTTACCTGGGCAGGGGCTATGGCTACACCTTC	CASSYLGRGYGYTF
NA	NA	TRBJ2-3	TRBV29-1	TGCGGGATCGATAAGGGGGGGAATTCAGATACGCAGTATTTT	CGIDKGGNSDTQYF
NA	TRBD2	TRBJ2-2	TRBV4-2	TGTGCCAGCAAAAATCTAGCGGGGAACACCGGGGAGCTGTTTTTT	CASKNLAGNTGELFF
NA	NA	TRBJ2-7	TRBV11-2	TGTGCCAGCAGCTTCCGCGTCGAGCAGTACTTC	CASSFRVEQYF
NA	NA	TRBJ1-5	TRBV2	TGTGCCAGCAGATTTACAGGAGGGGAGTTTAGCAATCAGCCCCAGCATTTT	CASRFTGGEFSNQPQHF
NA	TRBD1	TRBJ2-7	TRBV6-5	TGTGCCAGCAGTCAGGACAGGGCGTACGAGCAGTACTTC	CASSQDRAYEQYF
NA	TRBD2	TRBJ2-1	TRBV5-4	TGTGCCAGCAGCGGCGGGAGGGCCTCAAGTCATGAGCAGTTCTTC	CASSGGRASSHEQFF
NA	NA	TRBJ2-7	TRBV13	TGTGCCAGCAGCTTAAGGGGCAGGGGGGAGCGGGAGCAGTACTTC	CASSLRGRGEREQYF
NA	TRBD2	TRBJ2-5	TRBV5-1	TGCGCCAGCAGCTTGGCCATAGCGGGAGAGACCCAGTACTTC	CASSLAIAGETQYF
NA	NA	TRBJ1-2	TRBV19	TGTGCCAGTACCCGAAATTCCGACAGCCTGGGCGGCTACACCTTC	CASTRNSDSLGGYTF
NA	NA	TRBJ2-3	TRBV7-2	TGTGCCAGCAGCTTAACGATCACAGATACGCAGTATTTT	CASSLTITDTQYF
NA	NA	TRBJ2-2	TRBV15	TGTGCCACCAGCAGAGAGGGATTAGTCACAGAGAACACCGGGGAGCTGTTTTTT	CATSREGLVTENTGELFF
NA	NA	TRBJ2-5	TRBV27	TGTGCCAGCAGTTTATCGGTCAGTTTGTTAAAAGAGACCCAGTACTTC	CASSLSVSLLKETQYF
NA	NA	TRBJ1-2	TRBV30	TGTGCCTGGAGGGAGTCAGGGAACTATGGCTACACCTTC	CAWRESGNYGYTF
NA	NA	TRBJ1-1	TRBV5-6	TGTGCCAGCAGCTTTGTGGGGCGCGGAGGCTCTGAAGCTTTCTTT	CASSFVGRGGSEAFF
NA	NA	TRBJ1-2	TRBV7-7	TGTGCCAGCAGCCTATGTACAGGGTTTTACCCCCAATTTGAGGACTATCGCTACACCTTC	CASSLCTGFYPQFEDYRYTF
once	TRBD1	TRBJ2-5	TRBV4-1	TGCGCCAGCAGCCTCGACAGGGAGGAGACCCAGTACTTC	CASSLDREETQYF
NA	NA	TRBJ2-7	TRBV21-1	TGTGCCAGCAGCATTGGGACAGGGGTCACCTACGAGCAGTACTTC	CASSIGTGVTYEQYF
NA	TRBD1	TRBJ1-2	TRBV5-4	TGTGCCAGCAGCTTGGACAGGGGCTATGGCTACACCTTC	CASSLDRGYGYTF
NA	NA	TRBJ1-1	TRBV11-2	TGTGCCAGCAGCTTAGAACAGGCCACTGAAGCTTTCTTT	CASSLEQATEAFF
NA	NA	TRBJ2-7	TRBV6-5	TGTGCCAGCAGTTACTCCCCTGGGGGGAGCGAGCAGTACTTC	CASSYSPGGSEQYF
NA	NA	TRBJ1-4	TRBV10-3	TGTGCCGTACGTGGGCAGGGGCCTAATGAAAAACTGTTTTTT	CAVRGQGPNEKLFF
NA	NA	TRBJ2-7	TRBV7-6	TGTGCCAGCAGCCCTGAGGGGGGATTGGAGACCTACGAGCAGTACTTC	CASSPEGGLETYEQYF
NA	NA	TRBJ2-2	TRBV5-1	TGCGCCAGCAGCCCAGGGTTTATGGTCGGGGAGCTGTTTTTT	CASSPGFMVGELFF
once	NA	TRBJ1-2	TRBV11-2	TGTGCCAGCACCAGACAGGTTGGGAACTATGGCTACACCTTC	CASTRQVGNYGYTF
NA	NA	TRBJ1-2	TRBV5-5	TGTGCCAGCAGCTTGGCGGGTTCTAACTATGGCTACACCTTC	CASSLAGSNYGYTF
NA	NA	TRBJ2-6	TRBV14	TGTGCCAGCAGCCCCTTGGGGTCTGGGGCCAACGTCCTGACTTTC	CASSPLGSGANVLTF
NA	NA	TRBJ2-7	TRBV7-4	TGTGCCAGCAGCCCATTGTCAAAGATCGAGCAGTACTTC	CASSPLSKIEQYF
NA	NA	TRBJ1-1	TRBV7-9	TGTGCCAGCAGCTTAGGCATCGGAAGCACTGAAGCTTTCTTT	CASSLGIGSTEAFF
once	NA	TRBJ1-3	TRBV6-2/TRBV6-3	TGTGCCAGCAGTTACTCCGGGGTGGTTGGAAACACCATATATTTT	CASSYSGVVGNTIYF
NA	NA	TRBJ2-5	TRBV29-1	TGCAGCGTTGAAGATACGGGGGCAGAGACCCAGTACTTC	CSVEDTGAETQYF
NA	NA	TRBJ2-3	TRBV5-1	TGCGCCAGCAGCTTGGCCACTAGTTCAGATACGCAGTATTTT	CASSLATSSDTQYF
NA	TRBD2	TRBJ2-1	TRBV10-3	TGTGCCATCAGTGGGGACCTAGCGGGAGGTTACAATGAGCAGTTCTTC	CAISGDLAGGYNEQFF
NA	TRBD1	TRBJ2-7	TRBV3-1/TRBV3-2	TGTGCCAGCAGCCCTGACTCGACAGGGGCAGGGGAGCAGTACTTC	CASSPDSTGAGEQYF
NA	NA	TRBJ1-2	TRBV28	TGTGCCAGCAGTTTATTGTTGGGGCGAGGGGGACCAGGATTAGTGCATGGCTACACCTTC	CASSLLLGRGGPGLVHGYTF
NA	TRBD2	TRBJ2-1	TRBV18	TGTGCCAGCTCAAGTAGCGGGAGGCCCACCTACAATGAGCAGTTCTTC	CASSSSGRPTYNEQFF
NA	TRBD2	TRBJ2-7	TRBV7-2	TGTGCCAGCAGCCCCGGACTAGCGGGGGCGCGGGAGCAGTACTTC	CASSPGLAGAREQYF
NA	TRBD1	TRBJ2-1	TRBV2	TGTGCCAGCAGTGAAGCGAGGGGGCGATTCAATGAGCAGTTCTTC	CASSEARGRFNEQFF
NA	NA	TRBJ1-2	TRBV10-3	TGTGCCATCAGTGAGGTCAGCCCTACTAACTATGGCTACACCTTC	CAISEVSPTNYGYTF
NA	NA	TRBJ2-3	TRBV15	TGTGCCACCAGCAGACCCCCTCCGGGGGGCGCAGATACGCAGTATTTT	CATSRPPPGGADTQYF
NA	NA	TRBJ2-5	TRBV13	TGTGCCAGCACCCCTCCAGGGGAGGAAGAGACCCAGTACTTC	CASTPPGEEETQYF
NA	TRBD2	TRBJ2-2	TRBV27	TGTGCCAGCACCAGACTAGCAAACACCGGGGAGCTGTTTTTT	CASTRLANTGELFF
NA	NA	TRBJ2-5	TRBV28	TGTGCCAGCAGTTTGTTTCAAGCGGAAGAGACCCAGTACTTC	CASSLFQAEETQYF
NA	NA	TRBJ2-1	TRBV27	TGTGCCAGCAGTTATGGGGCTTTTAACAATGAGCAGTTCTTC	CASSYGAFNNEQFF